This T cell receptor (beta chain) was found in a study of identifying expanded T cells in peripheral blood. Study findings and constraints: Across healthy donors, higher total template counts meant significantly greater roughly 2-week count variance.

Healthy donors had no documented immune events, such as infections, while sampled. V shed 3 bases and J 3 bases; nucleotides not matched to a gene: 13. Germline loops: CDR1 SGHVS, CDR2 FNYEAQ. The CDR3 spans 18 residues. Assay: immunoSEQ multiplex PCR; the TCRdb copy retains only in-frame clones and omits some. This table holds about 100,000 clones, around nine tenths found once. With respect to this clone: Its matching antigen is unknown.

The genes are TRBV7-6 and TRBJ1-2; TRBD1 matches at 10 bases. The source material was blood. This sequence originates from a person aged 18 to 69 in good health. Written as DNA, the CDR3 is TGTGCCAGCAGCTTGGGCTCTCGACAGGGGGCGACGGACTATGGCTACACCTTC. Translating gives CASSLGSRQGATDYGYTF.